These T cell receptor beta chains were read from a single sample in a study of molecular identifiers for immune sequencing clone quantification. From the PCR reads, TCRdb called clonotypes with MiXCR, one entry per CDR3 protein. This repertoire shows tens of thousands of distinct CDR3 sequences, over 20% found once; its top ten account for roughly 1%. Sequenced: naive CD8+ T cells from blood, with Jurkat cell RNA spiked in. These receptors all stem from a human donor in good health. Some libraries in this study had Jurkat cell RNA spiked in. Both conserved end residues are part of each CDR3. A D gene is named only where the DNA matches it firmly. Size is stated for part of the rows, as once, few or many counts, or as a class when the clone is expanded.

>many|TRBV5-1|TRBD1|TRBJ2-3
CASSGESSGTGFVGTQYF
TGCGCCAGCAGTGGTGAGAGCTCCGGGACAGGGTTTGTTGGTACGCAGTATTTT
>many|TRBV12-3/TRBV12-4|-|TRBJ1-5
CASSSWSNQPQHF
TGTGCCAGCAGTTCTTGGAGCAATCAGCCCCAGCATTTT
>many|TRBV12-3/TRBV12-4|-|TRBJ2-1
CASRAGHDEQFF
TGTGCCAGCAGGGCGGGACATGATGAGCAGTTCTTC
>-|TRBV5-5|-|TRBJ2-7
CASSLPPSASYEQYF
TGTGCCAGCAGCTTACCCCCGTCAGCCTCCTACGAGCAGTACTTC
>once|TRBV27|TRBD2|TRBJ2-1
CASSDGTSGNNGQFF
TGTGCCAGCAGTGACGGGACTAGCGGAAACAATGGGCAGTTCTTC
>-|TRBV11-1|-|TRBJ2-5
CASSLGISGIAETQYF
TGTGCCAGCAGCTTAGGGATTAGCGGTATAGCGGAGACCCAGTACTTC
>many|TRBV6-1|-|TRBJ1-2
CASSEVGATNYGYTF
TGTGCCAGCAGTGAAGTTGGGGCAACTAACTATGGCTACACCTTC
>many|TRBV27|-|TRBJ2-7
CASSPYPPGKYEQYF
TGTGCCAGCAGTCCTTATCCCCCGGGGAAGTACGAGCAGTACTTC
>once|TRBV18|-|TRBJ2-1
CASSPRDRVPRPYNEQFF
TGTGCCAGCTCACCACGAGACCGGGTCCCCAGACCCTACAATGAGCAGTTCTTC
>-|TRBV18|TRBD2|TRBJ2-7
CASSPIAGGDEQYF
TGTGCCAGCTCACCTATAGCGGGAGGAGACGAGCAGTACTTC
>many|TRBV19|TRBD1|TRBJ1-1
CASSISGGRNTEAFF
TGTGCCAGTAGTATTTCAGGGGGTCGGAACACTGAAGCTTTCTTT
>few|TRBV27|TRBD1|TRBJ2-3
CASSSHLGGPTDTQYF
TGTGCCAGCAGTTCGCATTTAGGGGGCCCCACAGATACGCAGTATTTT
>few|TRBV6-5|-|TRBJ1-4
CASSYSTYLATNEKLFF
TGTGCCAGCAGTTACTCGACATACCTTGCAACTAATGAAAAACTGTTTTTT
>many|TRBV19|-|TRBJ2-7
CASSGVPTSYEQYF
TGTGCCAGTAGTGGGGTCCCAACTTCCTACGAGCAGTACTTC
>many|TRBV12-3/TRBV12-4|-|TRBJ2-7
CASSPTDRLEQYF
TGTGCCAGCAGTCCGACGGACAGATTGGAGCAGTACTTC
>many|TRBV10-3|TRBD1|TRBJ2-3
CAISADRSSTDTQYF
TGTGCCATCAGTGCGGACAGGAGTAGCACAGATACGCAGTATTTT